This T cell receptor (beta chain) stems from a study of blood T cell repertoires in COVID-19. After removal of 2 bases from V and 5 bases from J, the junction contained 11 bases not matched to a gene. The germline gives CDR1 MNHEY, CDR2 SVGAGI. The CDR3 totals 16 residues. This table comes from immunoSEQ multiplex PCR, and its TCRdb copy is limited to in-frame clones, with some not included. Of 200,000 to 250,000 clones in the sample, around 86% were seen once. The sequenced material came from peripheral blood. The origin of this receptor is a woman between 50 and 59 years old with COVID-19, enrolled during active disease. This chain connects TRBV6-5 to TRBJ1-2, with 7 bases identical to TRBD1. The CDR3 protein is CASSYDGADRAYGYTF. In DNA, the CDR3 is TGTGCCAGCAGTTACGATGGTGCCGACAGGGCTTATGGCTACACCTTC.